The clone carrying this T cell receptor beta chain was seen repeatedly, ten times or more. Antigen: not known. CDR3 length equals 14 residues. The germline CDR1 and CDR2 sequences are DFQATT and SNEGSKA (reference sequence). V was trimmed by 2 bases and J by 1 base, leaving 12 bases between them. This sample was taken from a study of T-cell memory formation after mild COVID-19. Regarding the study as a whole: A subset of responding clones appeared in pre-infection memory, suggesting cross-reactive memory joined.

The authors produced TCR alpha and TCR beta cDNA libraries with sample barcodes and UMIs by 5'RACE using constant-segment primers. One entry per CDR3 protein, called by TCRdb with MiXCR from the 5' RACE reads. This table holds approximately 250,000 distinct CDR3 sequences, 15% to 20% found once. The TCR was taken from a man between 18 and 35 years old who had mild COVID-19 (a few samples of this study predate the infection). Cell type and time point are not known. The chain couples TRBV20-1 to TRBJ2-7; unclear D gene. Source material: PBMCs or a T cell subset sorted from them (not recorded which). DNA of the CDR3: TGCAGTGCTAGAAACGCGGCGGTTTCCTACGAGCAGTACTTC. Translation gives CSARNAAVSYEQYF.